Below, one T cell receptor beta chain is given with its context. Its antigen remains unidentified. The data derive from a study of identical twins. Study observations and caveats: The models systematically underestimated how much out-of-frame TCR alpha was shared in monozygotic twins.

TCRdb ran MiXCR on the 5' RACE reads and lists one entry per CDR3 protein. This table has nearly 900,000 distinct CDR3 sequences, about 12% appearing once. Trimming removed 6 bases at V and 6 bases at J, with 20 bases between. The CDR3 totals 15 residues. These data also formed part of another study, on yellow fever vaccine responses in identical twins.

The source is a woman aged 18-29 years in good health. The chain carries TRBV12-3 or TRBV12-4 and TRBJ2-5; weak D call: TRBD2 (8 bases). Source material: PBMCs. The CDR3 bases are TGTGCCAGCAGGGGCCCCGGGACTAGGGGGCAGACCCAGTACTTC. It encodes CASRGPGTRGQTQYF.